This T cell receptor beta chain comes out of a study of human T cells and chemical hapten exposure. At the level of the study: The scalp of each patient received a weekly diphenylcyclopropenone dose for the full approximately 26-week study. Patches with 0.01% DPC went on the upper back, and the tests were read at 6 days. Patients, chiefly female, had alopecia areata, totalis or universalis.

Time point: pre-sensitization, week 0. Treatment described: therapeutic diphenylcyclopropenone sensitization with weekly scalp DPC. Germline V CDR1 and CDR2: SGHAT, FQDESV (reference sequence). V lost 2 bases and J 5 bases, leaving 12 bases between the germline ends. CDR3 size: 14 residues. This clonotype was recorded a few times. TCRdb fed the RACE reads into MiXCR, producing one record per CDR3 protein. The table shows about 380,000 distinct CDR3 sequences, with 5% to 6.5% occurring only once. V usage is TRBV11-1 and J usage is TRBJ1-1, with D possibly being TRBD1 (6 bases). This receptor was taken from a woman aged 45-59 years with alopecia areata. Some clones in this sample may be carry-over from other donors' samples. This material consisted of whole blood, taken in connection with sensitization to the hapten diphenylcyclopropenone (DPC). The CDR3 DNA sequence: TGTGCCAGCAGCTTAAGTTGGGGGCGGACTGAAGCTTTCTTT. Translating gives CASSLSWGRTEAFF.